This T cell receptor (beta chain) is drawn from a study of Graves' ophthalmopathy and Graves' hyperthyroidism. Study-wide results and limits: For predicting ophthalmopathy progression, the model had more than 60% sensitivity and roughly 72% specificity.

Researchers took RNA transcripts and amplified TCR beta CDR3 regions from them. RT-PCR was first run with HTBI primers, then multiplex PCR in a second round. MiXCR was run by TCRdb on the multiplex PCR reads, yielding one entry per CDR3 protein. The sample lists about 1.2 million distinct CDR3 sequences; 35% to 40% were seen once. Remarks on this clonotype: As yet, its antigen is unknown.

Input material: peripheral blood or thyroid tissue (not recorded which). The receptor was derived from an adult man with Graves' hyperthyroidism.

CDR3 DNA sequence: TGTGCCGCCTCGGACAGGGGTGGCTCACCCCTCCACTTT. This gives the protein CAASDRGGSPLHF. The chain uses TRBV25-1 and TRBJ1-6; 9 bases are a match to TRBD1. The CDR3 extends over 13 amino acids. V was pared by 11 bases and J by 10 bases, with 9 bases of the junction left unmatched. Germline values: CDR1 MGHDK, CDR2 SYGVNS.